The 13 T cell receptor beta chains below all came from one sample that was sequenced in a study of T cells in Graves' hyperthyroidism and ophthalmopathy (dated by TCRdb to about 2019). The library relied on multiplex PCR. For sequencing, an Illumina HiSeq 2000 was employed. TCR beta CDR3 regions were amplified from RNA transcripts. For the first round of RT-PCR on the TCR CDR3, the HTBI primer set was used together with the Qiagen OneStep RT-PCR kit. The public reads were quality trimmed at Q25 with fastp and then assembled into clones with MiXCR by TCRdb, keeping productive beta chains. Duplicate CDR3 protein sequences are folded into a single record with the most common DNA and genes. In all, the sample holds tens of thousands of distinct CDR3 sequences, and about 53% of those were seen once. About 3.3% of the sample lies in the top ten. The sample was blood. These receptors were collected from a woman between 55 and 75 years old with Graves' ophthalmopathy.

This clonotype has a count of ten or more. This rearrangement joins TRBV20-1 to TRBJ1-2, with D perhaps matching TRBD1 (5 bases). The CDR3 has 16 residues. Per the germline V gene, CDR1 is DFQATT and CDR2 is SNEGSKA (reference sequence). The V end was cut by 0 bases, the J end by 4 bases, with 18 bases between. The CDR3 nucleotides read TGCAGTGCTAGAGATTCAGCAACCGGGACGGGCTATGGCTACACCTTC. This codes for CSARDSATGTGYGYTF.

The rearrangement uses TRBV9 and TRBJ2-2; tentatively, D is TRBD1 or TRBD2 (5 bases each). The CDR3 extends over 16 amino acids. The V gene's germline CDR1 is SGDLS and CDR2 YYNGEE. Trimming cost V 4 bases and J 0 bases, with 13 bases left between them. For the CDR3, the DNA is TGTGCCAGCAGCAGAGGGGCGACAGCGAACACCGGGGAGCTGTTTTTT. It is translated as CASSRGATANTGELFF.

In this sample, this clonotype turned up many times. Here the CDR3 DNA reads TGTGCCAGCAGCTTCGACCCCACCGGGACCACCTACAATGAGCAGTTCTTC. Protein: CASSFDPTGTTYNEQFF. The V and J genes are TRBV7-2 and TRBJ2-1, with D possibly called TRBD1 or TRBD2 (5 bases each). The CDR3 is 17 amino acids. V gave up 3 bases and J gave up 2 bases, with 17 bases separating them. The germline V gene encodes CDR1 SGHTA and CDR2 FQGNSA.

The CDR3: CASSPTGLYTF. In nucleotides, the CDR3 is TGTGCCAGCAGCCCGACAGGGCTCTACACCTTC. The V and J genes are TRBV7-2 and TRBJ1-2, with TRBD1 matching 7 bases. Losses at the gene ends were 5 bases for V and 10 bases for J; bases not matched to a gene: 4. Per the germline V gene, CDR1 is SGHTA and CDR2 is FQGNSA. CDR3 length equals 11 residues.

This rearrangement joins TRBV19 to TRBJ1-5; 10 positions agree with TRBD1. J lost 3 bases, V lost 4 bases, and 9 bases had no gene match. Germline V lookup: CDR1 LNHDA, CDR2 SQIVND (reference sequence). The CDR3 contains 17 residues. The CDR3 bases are TGTGCCAGTAGTACCCGACAGGGGGCGGTAGTCAATCAGCCCCAGCATTTT. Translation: CASSTRQGAVVNQPQHF.

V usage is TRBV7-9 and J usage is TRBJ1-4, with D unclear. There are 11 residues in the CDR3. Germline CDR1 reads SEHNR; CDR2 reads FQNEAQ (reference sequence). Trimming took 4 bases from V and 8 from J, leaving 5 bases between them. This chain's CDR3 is CASSSVEKLFF. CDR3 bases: TGTGCCAGCAGCTCCGTGGAAAAACTGTTTTTT.

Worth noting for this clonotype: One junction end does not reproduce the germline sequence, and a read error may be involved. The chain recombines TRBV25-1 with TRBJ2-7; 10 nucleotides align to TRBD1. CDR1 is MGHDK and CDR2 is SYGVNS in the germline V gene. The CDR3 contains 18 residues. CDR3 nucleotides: TGTGCCATCAGTGAGCCACCCCCCGGAGGGACAGGGGCCTACGAGCAGTACTTC. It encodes CAISEPPPGGTGAYEQYF.

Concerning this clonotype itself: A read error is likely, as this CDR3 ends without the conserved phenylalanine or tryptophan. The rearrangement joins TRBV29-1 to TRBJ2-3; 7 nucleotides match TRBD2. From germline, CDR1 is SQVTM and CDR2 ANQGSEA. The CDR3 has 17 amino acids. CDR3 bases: TGCTGCGTTGTCCCCATTCCTAGCGGAAGGAGAGCAGATACGCAGTATTCT. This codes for CCVVPIPSGRRADTQYS.

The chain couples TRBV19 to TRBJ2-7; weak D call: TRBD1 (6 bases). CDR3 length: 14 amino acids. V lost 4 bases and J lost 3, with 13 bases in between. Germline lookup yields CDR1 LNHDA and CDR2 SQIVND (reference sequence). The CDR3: CASSTTGSFYEQYF. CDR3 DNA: TGTGCCAGTAGTACTACAGGGTCTTTCTACGAGCAGTACTTC. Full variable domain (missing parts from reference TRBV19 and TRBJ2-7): DGGITQSPKYLFRKEGQNVTLSCEQNLNHDAMYWYRQDPGQGLRLIYYSQIVNDFQKGDIAEGYSVSREKKESFPLTVTSAQKNPTAFYLCASSTTGSFYEQYFGPGTRLTVT.

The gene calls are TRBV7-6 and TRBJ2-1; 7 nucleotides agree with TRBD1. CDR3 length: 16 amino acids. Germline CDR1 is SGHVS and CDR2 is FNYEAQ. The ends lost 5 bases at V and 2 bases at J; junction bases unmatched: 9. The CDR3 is CASSRTTGSTYNEQFF. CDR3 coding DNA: TGTGCCAGCAGCCGTACGACAGGGTCCACCTACAATGAGCAGTTCTTC.

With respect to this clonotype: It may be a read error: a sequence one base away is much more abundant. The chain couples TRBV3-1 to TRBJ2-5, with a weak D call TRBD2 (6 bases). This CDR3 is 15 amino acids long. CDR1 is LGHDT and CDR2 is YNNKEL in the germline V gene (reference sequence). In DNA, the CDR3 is TGTGCCGGCAGCCAAGAGAGGCGGGGTAGACAGACCCAGTACTTC. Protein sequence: CAGSQERRGRQTQYF.

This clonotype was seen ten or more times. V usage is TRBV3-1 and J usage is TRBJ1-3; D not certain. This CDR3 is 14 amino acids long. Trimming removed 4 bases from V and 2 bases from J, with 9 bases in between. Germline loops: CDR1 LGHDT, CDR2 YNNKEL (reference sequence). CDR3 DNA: TGTGCCAGCAGCCTACAAACGGCTGGAAACACCATATATTTT. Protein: CASSLQTAGNTIYF.

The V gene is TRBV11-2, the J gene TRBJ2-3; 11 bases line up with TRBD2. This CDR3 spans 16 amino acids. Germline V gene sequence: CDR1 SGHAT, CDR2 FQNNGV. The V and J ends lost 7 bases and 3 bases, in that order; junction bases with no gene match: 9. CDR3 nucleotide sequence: TGTGCCAGCAACCATGGGGCTAGCGGGGGGACAGATACGCAGTATTTT. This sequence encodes CASNHGASGGTDTQYF.